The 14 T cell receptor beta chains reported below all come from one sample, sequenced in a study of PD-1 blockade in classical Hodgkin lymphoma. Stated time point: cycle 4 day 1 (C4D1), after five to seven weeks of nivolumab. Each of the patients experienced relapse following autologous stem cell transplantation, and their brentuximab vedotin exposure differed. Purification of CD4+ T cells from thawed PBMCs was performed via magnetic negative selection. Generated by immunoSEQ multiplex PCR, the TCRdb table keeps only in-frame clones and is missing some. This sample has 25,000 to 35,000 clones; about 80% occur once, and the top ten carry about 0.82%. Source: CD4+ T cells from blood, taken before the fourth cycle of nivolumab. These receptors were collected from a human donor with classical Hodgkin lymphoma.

CDR3 sequence (DNA): TGTGCCAGCAGTACGGGTGGAGGGGAGAACTATGGCTACACCTTC. It yields the protein CASSTGGGENYGYTF. The gene calls are TRBV6-5 and TRBJ1-2; TRBD1 might be the D (5 bases). Germline V gene lookup returns CDR1 MNHEY and CDR2 SVGAGI. The CDR3 contains 15 residues. The V gene lost 5 bases and the J gene lost 2 bases, with 15 bases spanning the gap.

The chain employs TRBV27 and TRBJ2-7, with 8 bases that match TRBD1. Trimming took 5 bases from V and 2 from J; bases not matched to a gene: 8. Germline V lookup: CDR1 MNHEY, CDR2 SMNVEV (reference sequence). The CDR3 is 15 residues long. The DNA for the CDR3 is TGTGCCAGCAGTCTACAGACAGGGGAGACCTACGAGCAGTACTTC. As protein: CASSLQTGETYEQYF.

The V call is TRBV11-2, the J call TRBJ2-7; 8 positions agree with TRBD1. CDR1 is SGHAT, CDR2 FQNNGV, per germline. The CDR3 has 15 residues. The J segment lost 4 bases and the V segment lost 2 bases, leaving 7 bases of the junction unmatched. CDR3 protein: CASSLQDRALYEQYF. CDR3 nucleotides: TGTGCCAGCAGCTTACAGGACAGGGCCTTGTACGAGCAGTACTTC.

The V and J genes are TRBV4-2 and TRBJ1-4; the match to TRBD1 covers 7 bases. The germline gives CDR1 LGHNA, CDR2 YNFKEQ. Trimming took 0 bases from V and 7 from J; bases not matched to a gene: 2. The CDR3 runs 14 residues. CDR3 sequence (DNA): TGTGCCAGCAGCCAAGAGAGGGGGCCTGAAAAACTGTTTTTT. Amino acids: CASSQERGPEKLFF.

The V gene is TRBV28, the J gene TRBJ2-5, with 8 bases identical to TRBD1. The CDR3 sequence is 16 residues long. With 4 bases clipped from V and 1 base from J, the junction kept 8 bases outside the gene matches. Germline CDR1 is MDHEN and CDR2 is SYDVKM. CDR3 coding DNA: TGTGCCAGCAGTTCCTCGCAGGGGGCGAGCCAAGAGACCCAGTACTTC. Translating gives CASSSSQGASQETQYF.

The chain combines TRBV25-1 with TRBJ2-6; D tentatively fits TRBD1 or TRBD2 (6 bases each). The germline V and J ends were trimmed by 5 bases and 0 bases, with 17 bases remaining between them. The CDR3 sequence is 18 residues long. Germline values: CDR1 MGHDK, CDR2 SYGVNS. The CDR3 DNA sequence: TGTGCCAGCAGTCCCCATGGGGGGCAGGTCTCTGGGGCCAACGTCCTGACTTTC. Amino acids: CASSPHGGQVSGANVLTF.

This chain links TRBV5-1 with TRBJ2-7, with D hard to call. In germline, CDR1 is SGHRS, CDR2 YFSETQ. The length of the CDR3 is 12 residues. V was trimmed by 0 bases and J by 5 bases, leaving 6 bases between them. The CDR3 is CASSLVENEQYF. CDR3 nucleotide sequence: TGCGCCAGCAGCTTGGTCGAGAACGAGCAGTACTTC.

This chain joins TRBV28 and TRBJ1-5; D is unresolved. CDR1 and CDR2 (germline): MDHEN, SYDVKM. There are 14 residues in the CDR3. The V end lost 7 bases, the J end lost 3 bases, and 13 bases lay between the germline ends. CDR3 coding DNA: TGTGCCAGCATAAGTGGGATTGACAATCAGCCCCAGCATTTT. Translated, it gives CASISGIDNQPQHF.

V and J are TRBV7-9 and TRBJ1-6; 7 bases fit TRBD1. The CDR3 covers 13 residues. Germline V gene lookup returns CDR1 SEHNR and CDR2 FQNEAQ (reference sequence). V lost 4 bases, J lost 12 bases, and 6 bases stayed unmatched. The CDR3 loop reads CASSSTGEGPLHF. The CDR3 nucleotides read TGTGCCAGCAGCTCCACAGGGGAAGGACCCCTCCACTTT.

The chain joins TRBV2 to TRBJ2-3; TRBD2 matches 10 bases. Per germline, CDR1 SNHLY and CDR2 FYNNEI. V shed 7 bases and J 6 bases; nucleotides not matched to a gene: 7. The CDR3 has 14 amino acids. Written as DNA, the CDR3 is TGTGCCAGCAAAATCAGCGGGGGGGCGGATACGCAGTATTTT. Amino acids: CASKISGGADTQYF.

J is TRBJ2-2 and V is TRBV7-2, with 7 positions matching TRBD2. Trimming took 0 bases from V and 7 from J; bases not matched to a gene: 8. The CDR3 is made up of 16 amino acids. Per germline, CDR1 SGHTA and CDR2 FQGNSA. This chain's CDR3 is CASSLARQGGFGELFF. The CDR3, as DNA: TGTGCCAGCAGCTTAGCGCGGCAGGGAGGGTTCGGGGAGCTGTTTTTT.

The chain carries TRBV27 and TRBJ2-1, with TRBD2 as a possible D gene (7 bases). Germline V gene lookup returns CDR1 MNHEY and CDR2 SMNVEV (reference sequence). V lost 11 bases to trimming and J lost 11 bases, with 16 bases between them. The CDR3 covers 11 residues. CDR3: CAALGGGKQFF. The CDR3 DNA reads TGTGCCGCCCTGGGGGGGGGCAAGCAGTTCTTC.

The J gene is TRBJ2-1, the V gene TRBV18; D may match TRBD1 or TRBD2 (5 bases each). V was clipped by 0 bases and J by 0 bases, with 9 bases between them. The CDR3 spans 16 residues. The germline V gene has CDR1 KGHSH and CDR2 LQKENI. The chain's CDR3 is CASSPPQGRSYNEQFF. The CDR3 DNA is TGTGCCAGCTCACCACCGCAGGGACGCTCCTACAATGAGCAGTTCTTC.

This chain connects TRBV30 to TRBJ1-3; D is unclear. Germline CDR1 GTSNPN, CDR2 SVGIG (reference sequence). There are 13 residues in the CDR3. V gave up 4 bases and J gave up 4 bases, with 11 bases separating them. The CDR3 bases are TGTGCCTGGAATGCGGGAGGAGGAAACACCATATATTTT. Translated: CAWNAGGGNTIYF.